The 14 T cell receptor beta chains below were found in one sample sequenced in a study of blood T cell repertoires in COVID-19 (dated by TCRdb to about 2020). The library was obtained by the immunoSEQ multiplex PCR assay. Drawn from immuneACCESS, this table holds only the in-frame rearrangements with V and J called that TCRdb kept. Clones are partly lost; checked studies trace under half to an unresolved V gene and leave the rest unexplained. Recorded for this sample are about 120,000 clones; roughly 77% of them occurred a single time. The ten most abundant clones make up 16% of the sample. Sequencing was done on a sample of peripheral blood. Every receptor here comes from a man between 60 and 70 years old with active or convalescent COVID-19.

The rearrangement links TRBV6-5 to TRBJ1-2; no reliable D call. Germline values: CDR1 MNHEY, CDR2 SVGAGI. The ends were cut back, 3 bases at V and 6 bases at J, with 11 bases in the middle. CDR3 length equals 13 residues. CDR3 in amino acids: CASSYFGSHGYTF. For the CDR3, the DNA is TGTGCCAGCAGTTATTTCGGTAGTCATGGCTACACCTTC.

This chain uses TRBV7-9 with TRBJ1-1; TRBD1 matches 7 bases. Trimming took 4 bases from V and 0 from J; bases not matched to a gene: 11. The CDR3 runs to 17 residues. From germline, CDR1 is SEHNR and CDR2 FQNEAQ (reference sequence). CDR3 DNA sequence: TGTGCCAGCAGCTCAGGGGGGACCCGGAGCATGAACACTGAAGCTTTCTTT. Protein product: CASSSGGTRSMNTEAFF.

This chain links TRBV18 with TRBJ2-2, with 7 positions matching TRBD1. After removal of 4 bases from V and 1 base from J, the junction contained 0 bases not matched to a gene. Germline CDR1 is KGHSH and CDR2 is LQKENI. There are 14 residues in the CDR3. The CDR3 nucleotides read TGTGCCAGCTCACGGGACAGGAACACCGGGGAGCTGTTTTTT. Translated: CASSRDRNTGELFF.

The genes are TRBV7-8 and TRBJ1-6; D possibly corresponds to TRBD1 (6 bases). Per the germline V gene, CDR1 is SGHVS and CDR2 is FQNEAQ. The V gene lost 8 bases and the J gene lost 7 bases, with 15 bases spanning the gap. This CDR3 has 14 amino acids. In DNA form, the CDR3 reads TGTGCCAGCGGTCAACAGGGTTGGAATTCACCCCTCCACTTT. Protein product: CASGQQGWNSPLHF.

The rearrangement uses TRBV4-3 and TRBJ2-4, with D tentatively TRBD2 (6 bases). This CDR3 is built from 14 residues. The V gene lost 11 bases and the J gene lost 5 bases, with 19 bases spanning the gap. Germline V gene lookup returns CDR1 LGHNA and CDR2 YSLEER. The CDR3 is CAPAVGGIENIQYF. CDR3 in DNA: TGCGCCCCTGCGGTGGGCGGGATCGAAAACATTCAGTACTTC.

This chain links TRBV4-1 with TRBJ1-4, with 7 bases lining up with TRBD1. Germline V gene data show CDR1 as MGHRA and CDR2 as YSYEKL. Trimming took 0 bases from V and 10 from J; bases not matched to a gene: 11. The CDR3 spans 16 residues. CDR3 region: CASSQEGGPGVRKLFF. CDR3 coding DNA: TGCGCCAGCAGCCAAGAAGGGGGCCCCGGGGTTCGAAAACTGTTTTTT.

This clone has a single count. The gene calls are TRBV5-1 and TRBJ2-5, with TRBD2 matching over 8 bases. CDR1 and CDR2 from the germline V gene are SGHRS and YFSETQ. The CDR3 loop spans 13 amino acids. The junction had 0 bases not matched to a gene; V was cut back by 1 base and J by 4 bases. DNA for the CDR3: TGCGCCAGCAGCTTGACTAGCGGAGAGACCCAGTACTTC. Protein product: CASSLTSGETQYF.

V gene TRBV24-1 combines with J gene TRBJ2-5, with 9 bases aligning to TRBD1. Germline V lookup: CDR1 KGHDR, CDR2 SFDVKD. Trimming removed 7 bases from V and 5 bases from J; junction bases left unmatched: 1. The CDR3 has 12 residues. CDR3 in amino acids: CATRGTGETQYF. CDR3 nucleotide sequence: TGTGCCACCAGGGGGACAGGGGAGACCCAGTACTTC.

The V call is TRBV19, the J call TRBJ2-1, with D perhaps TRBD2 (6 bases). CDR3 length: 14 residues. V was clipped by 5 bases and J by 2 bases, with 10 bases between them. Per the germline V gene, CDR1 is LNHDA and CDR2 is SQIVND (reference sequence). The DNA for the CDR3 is TGTGCCAGTAGTGGCGAGCGGGCCTACAATGAGCAGTTCTTC. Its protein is CASSGERAYNEQFF.

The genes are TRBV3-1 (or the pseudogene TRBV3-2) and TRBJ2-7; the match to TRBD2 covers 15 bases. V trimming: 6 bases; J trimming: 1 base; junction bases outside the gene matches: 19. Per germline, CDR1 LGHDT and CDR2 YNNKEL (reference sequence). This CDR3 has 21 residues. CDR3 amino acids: CASSPTGAGTSGRPRSYEQYF. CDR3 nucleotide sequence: TGTGCCAGCAGTCCGACAGGGGCCGGGACTAGCGGGAGGCCTCGTTCCTACGAGCAGTACTTC.

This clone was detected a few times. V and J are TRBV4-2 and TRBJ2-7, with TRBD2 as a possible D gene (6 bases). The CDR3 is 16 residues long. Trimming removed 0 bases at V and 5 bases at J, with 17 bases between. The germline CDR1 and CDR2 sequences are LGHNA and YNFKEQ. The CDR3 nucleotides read TGTGCCAGCAGCCAAGATGCTTCCGGGAGTGGAGACGAGCAGTACTTC. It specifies CASSQDASGSGDEQYF.

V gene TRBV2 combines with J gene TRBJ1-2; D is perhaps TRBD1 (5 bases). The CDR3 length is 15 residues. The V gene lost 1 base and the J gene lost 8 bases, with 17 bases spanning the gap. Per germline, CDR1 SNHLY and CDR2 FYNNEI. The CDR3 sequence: CASSEVAFGAWGYTF. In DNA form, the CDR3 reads TGTGCCAGCAGTGAAGTTGCATTTGGGGCTTGGGGCTACACCTTC.

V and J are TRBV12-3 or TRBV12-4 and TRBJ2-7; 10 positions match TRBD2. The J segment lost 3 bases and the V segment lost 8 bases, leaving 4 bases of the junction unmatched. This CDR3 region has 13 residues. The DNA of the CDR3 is TGTGCCAGCCAGCGGGAGGGCCGCTACGAGCAGTACTTC. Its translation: CASQREGRYEQYF.

Written as DNA, the CDR3 is TGCGCCAGCAGCCAAGGCCTGGGGTGGGCGGGAGACTACGAGCAGTACTTC. It codes for CASSQGLGWAGDYEQYF. This sequence joins TRBV4-1 and TRBJ2-7; 7 bases are a match to TRBD2. CDR1 and CDR2 from the germline V gene are MGHRA and YSYEKL. V trimming: 1 base; J trimming: 3 bases; junction bases outside the gene matches: 12. This CDR3 comprises 17 residues.